A selection of T cell receptor beta chains follows, all from one sample in a study of cytomegalovirus exposure and HLA in healthy donors. Profiling relied on immunoSEQ multiplex PCR, and the TCRdb table lists in-frame clones only, not all of them. The table lists 160,000 or so clones, approximately 72% of them singletons, with 2.5% in the top ten. Sequencing used PBMCs. These receptors all come from a human donor in good health. The CDR3 runs from the conserved cysteine through the conserved F or W. The D gene is left open where the match is weak. Some rows mark clone size as missing; the rest say once, few, many or name a class of expanded clone.

DNA	CDR3	size	length	V	J	D
TGTGCCAGCAAGCGGCAGGGGCCGCTTCCCTATGGCTACACCTTC	CASKRQGPLPYGYTF	NA	15	TRBV2	TRBJ1-2	NA
TGTGCCAGCAGTGAGCCGGGACTGGCTCGTGAAAAACTGTTTTTT	CASSEPGLAREKLFF	NA	15	TRBV25-1	TRBJ1-4	NA
TGTGCCAGCAGCATAGTCGGCACTGAAGCTTTCTTT	CASSIVGTEAFF	NA	12	TRBV11-3	TRBJ1-1	NA
TGTGCCTGGAGTGGAGGGGCAGGGGACGAGCAGTACTTC	CAWSGGAGDEQYF	NA	13	TRBV30	TRBJ2-7	NA
TGTGCCAGCAGCGTCCTAAGCACAGATACGCAGTATTTT	CASSVLSTDTQYF	NA	13	TRBV9	TRBJ2-3	NA
TGTGCCAGCTCAGGGGCGGGGGTCTCCTACGAGCAGTACTTC	CASSGAGVSYEQYF	NA	14	TRBV18	TRBJ2-7	TRBD2
TGTGCCAGCAGCTACCAAGCGGGGGGGGAGTCTGAAGCTTTCTTT	CASSYQAGGESEAFF	few	15	TRBV9	TRBJ1-1	NA
TGTGCCAGCAGCTCCTCCGGGACTAGACGGGCCGGGGAGCTGTTTTTT	CASSSSGTRRAGELFF	NA	16	TRBV7-9	TRBJ2-2	TRBD2
TGCGCCAGCACCTCCGGCGGCCGGGGGGCCCAAGAGACCCAGTACTTC	CASTSGGRGAQETQYF	NA	16	TRBV5-1	TRBJ2-5	NA
TGTGCCAGCAGCGCCTCTAATAGCAATCAGCCCCAGCATTTT	CASSASNSNQPQHF	NA	14	TRBV7-2	TRBJ1-5	NA
TGTGCCAGCAGCTTACAGGGGGCGGAGAGGGAGCTGTTTTTT	CASSLQGAERELFF	NA	14	TRBV6-5	TRBJ2-2	TRBD1
TGTGCCAGCAGGGAAGACAGGGACTATGGCTACACCTTC	CASREDRDYGYTF	once	13	TRBV6-5	TRBJ1-2	TRBD1
TGTGCCAGCAGTTTCAGCGGGGGGGCACTCGAGCAGTACTTC	CASSFSGGALEQYF	NA	14	TRBV27	TRBJ2-7	TRBD2
TGTGCCAGCAGCCGGGGGGGCGAAGATACGCAGTATTTT	CASSRGGEDTQYF	NA	13	TRBV7-9	TRBJ2-3	TRBD2
TGTGCCAGCAGCTTAAAAGGGACAGCGAACACTGAAGCTTTCTTT	CASSLKGTANTEAFF	NA	15	TRBV7-3	TRBJ1-1	TRBD1
TGTGCCAGCAGCCAGGACAGTTCCTACGAGCAGTACTTC	CASSQDSSYEQYF	NA	13	TRBV6-4	TRBJ2-7	NA
TGCGCCAGCAGCTTAGGGGGGACTAACAATGAGCAGTTCTTC	CASSLGGTNNEQFF	NA	14	TRBV5-1	TRBJ2-1	NA
TGTGCCAGCAGCTTAGAGGCAGGAGGGGACACAGATACGCAGTATTTT	CASSLEAGGDTDTQYF	NA	16	TRBV7-9	TRBJ2-3	NA
TGTGCCAGTAGTAGGACAGATATTGAAAAACTGTTTTTT	CASSRTDIEKLFF	NA	13	TRBV19	TRBJ1-4	NA